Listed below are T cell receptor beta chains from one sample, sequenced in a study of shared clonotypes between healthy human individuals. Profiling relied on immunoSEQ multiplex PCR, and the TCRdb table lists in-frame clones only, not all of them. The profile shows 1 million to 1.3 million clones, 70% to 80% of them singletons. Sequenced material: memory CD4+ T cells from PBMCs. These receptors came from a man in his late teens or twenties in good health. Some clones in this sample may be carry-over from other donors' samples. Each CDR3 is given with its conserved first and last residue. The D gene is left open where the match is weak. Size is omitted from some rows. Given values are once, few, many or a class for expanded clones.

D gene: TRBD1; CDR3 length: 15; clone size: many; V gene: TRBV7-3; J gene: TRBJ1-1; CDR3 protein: CASSPYPGQGTEAFF; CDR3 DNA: TGTGCCAGCAGCCCCTATCCGGGACAGGGGACTGAAGCTTTCTTT
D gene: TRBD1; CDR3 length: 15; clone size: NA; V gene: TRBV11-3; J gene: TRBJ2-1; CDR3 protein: CASSSGQGTYNEQFF; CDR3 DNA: TGTGCCAGCAGCTCGGGACAGGGTACATACAATGAGCAGTTCTTC
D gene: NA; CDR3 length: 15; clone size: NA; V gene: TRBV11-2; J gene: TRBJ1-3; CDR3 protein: CASSLDRMSGNTIYF; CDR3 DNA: TGTGCCAGCAGCTTAGATAGGATGTCTGGAAACACCATATATTTT
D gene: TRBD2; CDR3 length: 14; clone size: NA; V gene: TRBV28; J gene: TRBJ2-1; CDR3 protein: CASISGGTYNEQFF; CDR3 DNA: TGTGCCAGCATCTCGGGAGGCACCTACAATGAGCAGTTCTTC
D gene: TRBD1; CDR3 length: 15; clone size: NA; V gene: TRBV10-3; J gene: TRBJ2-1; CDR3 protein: CAISTGGSSYNEQFF; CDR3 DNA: TGTGCCATCAGCACAGGGGGGAGCTCCTACAATGAGCAGTTCTTC
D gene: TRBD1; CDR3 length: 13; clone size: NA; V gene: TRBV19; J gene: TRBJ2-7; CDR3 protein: CASSIQGEYEQYF; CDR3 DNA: TGTGCCAGTAGTATACAGGGGGAGTACGAGCAGTACTTC
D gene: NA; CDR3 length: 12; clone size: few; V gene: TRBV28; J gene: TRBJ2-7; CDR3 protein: CASSSGGREQYF; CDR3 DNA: TGTGCCAGCAGTTCCGGGGGGCGGGAGCAGTATTTC
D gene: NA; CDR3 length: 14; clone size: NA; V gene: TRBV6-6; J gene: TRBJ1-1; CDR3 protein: CASSPPADVTEAFF; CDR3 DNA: TGTGCCAGCAGCCCTCCCGCCGACGTCACTGAAGCTTTCTTT
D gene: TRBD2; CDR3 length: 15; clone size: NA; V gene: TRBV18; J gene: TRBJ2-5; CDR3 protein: CASSPSLAGEETQYF; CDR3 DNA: TGTGCCAGCTCACCATCGCTAGCGGGAGAAGAGACCCAGTACTTC
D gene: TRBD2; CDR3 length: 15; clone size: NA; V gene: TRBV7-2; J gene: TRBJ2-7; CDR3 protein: CASSPASGSPSEQYF; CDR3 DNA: TGTGCCAGCAGCCCCGCTAGCGGCTCTCCGTCCGAGCAGTACTTC
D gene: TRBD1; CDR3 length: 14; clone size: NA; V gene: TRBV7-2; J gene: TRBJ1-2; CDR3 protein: CASSFGQGAFGYTF; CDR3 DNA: TGTGCCAGCAGCTTCGGGCAGGGGGCGTTTGGCTACACCTTC
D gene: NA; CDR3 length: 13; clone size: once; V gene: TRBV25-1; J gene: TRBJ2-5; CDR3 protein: CASSDQGKGTQYF; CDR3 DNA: TGTGCCAGCAGTGACCAAGGGAAAGGGACCCAGTACTTC
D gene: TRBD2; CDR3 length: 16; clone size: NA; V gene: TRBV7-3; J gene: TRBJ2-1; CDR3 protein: CASSLGVAGGLEEQFF; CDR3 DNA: TGTGCCAGCAGCCTCGGGGTAGCGGGAGGACTGGAGGAGCAGTTCTTC
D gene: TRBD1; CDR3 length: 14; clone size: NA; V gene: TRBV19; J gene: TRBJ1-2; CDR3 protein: CASSTQGAGYGYTF; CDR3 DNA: TGTGCCAGTAGTACCCAGGGGGCTGGCTATGGCTACACCTTC
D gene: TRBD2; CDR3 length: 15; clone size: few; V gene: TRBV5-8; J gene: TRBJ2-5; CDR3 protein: CASSFWTSGRETQYF; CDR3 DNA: TGTGCCAGCAGCTTTTGGACTAGCGGGAGAGAGACCCAGTACTTC
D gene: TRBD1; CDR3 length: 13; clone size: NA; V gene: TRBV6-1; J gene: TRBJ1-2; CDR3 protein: CASSEATGYGYTF; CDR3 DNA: TGTGCCAGCAGTGAAGCGACAGGGTATGGCTACACCTTC
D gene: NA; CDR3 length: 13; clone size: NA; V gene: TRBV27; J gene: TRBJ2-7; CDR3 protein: CASSLPPFYEQYF; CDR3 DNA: TGTGCCAGCAGCTTACCCCCTTTCTACGAGCAGTACTTC
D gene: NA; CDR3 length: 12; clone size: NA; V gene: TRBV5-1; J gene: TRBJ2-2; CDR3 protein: CASSLEAGELFF; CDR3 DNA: TGCGCCAGCAGCCTCGAGGCCGGGGAGCTGTTTTTT
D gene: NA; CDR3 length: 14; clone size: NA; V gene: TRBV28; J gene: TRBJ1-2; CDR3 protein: CASSLTGPFYGYTF; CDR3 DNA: TGTGCCAGCAGCTTAACAGGGCCCTTCTATGGCTACACCTTC
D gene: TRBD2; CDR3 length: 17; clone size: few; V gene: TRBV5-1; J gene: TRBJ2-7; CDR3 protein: CASSLSMTSGSAYEQYF; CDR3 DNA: TGCGCCAGCAGCTTGTCGATGACTAGCGGGAGTGCCTACGAGCAGTACTTC
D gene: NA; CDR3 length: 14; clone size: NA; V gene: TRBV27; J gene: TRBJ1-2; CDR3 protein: CASSLSSTGYGYTF; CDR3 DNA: TGTGCCAGCAGTTTATCATCGACGGGATATGGCTACACCTTC
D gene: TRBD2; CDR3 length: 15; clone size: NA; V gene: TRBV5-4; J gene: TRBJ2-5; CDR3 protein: CASSLSGSGAETQYF; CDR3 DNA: TGTGCCAGCAGCTTAAGCGGGAGTGGAGCCGAGACCCAGTACTTC
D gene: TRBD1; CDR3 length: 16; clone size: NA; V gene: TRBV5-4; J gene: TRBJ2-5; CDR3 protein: CASSRGQGRTQETQYF; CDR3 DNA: TGTGCCAGCAGCAGAGGACAGGGGAGGACCCAAGAGACCCAGTACTTC